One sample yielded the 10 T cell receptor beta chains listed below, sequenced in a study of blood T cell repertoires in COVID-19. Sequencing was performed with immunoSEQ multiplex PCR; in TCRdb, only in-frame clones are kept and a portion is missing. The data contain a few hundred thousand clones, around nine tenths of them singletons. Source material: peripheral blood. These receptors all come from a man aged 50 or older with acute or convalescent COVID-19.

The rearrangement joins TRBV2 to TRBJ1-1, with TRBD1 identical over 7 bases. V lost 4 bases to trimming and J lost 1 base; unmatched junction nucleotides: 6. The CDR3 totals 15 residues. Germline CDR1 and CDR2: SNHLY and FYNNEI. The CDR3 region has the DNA TGTGCCAGCAGTGCCTTGGGACAGCCGAACACTGAAGCTTTCTTT. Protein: CASSALGQPNTEAFF.

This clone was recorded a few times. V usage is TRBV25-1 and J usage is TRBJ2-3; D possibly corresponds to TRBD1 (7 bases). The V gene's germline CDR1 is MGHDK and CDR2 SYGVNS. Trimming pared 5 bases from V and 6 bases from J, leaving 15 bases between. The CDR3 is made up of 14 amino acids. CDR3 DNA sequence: TGTGCCAGCAGTCCCCCGACAGGGAGGGATACGCAGTATTTT. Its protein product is CASSPPTGRDTQYF. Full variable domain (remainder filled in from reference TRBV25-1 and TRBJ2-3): EADIYQTPRYLVIGTGKKITLECSQTMGHDKMYWYQQDPGMELHLIHYSYGVNSTEKGDLSSESTVSRIRTEHFPLTLESARPSHTSQYLCASSPPTGRDTQYFGPGTRLTVL.

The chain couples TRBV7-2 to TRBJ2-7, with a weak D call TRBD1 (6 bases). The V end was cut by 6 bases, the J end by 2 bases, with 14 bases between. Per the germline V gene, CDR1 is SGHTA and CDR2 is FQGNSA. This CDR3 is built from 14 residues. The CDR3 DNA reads TGTGCCAGCAGTGGACAGCTCTTCACCTACGAGCAGTACTTC. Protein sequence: CASSGQLFTYEQYF. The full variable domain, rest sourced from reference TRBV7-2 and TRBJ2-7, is GAGVSQSPSNKVTEKGKDVELRCDPISGHTALYWYRQSLGQGLEFLIYFQGNSAPDKSGLPSDRFSAERTGGSVSTLTIQRTQQEDSAVYLCASSGQLFTYEQYFGPGTRLTVT.

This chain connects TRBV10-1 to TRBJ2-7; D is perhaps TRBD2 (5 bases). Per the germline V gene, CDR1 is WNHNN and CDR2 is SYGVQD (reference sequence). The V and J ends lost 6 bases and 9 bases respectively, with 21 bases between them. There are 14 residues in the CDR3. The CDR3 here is CASSLGGPDGVQYF. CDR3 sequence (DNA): TGCGCCAGCAGCCTGGGCGGGCCAGATGGTGTGCAGTACTTC.

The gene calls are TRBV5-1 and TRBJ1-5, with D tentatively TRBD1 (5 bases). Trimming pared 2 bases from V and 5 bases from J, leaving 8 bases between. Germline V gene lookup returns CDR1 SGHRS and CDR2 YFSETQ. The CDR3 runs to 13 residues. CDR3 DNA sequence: TGCGCCAGCAGCTTAGGGGTGGATCAGCCCCAGCATTTT. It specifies CASSLGVDQPQHF.

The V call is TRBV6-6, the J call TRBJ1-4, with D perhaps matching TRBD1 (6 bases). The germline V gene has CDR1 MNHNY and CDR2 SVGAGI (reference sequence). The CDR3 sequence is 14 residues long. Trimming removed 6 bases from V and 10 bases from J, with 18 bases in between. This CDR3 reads CASSPYGGRRKLFF. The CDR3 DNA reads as TGTGCCAGCAGCCCCTATGGGGGCAGAAGAAAACTGTTTTTT.

The CDR3 spells CASSPRRGAHNEKLFF. DNA for the CDR3: TGTGCCAGCAGCCCGAGACGGGGGGCCCATAATGAAAAACTGTTTTTT. V and J are TRBV9 and TRBJ1-4, with D perhaps TRBD1 (6 bases). The germline CDR1 and CDR2 sequences are SGDLS and YYNGEE. V lost 4 bases to trimming and J lost 4 bases, with 17 bases between them. The CDR3 length is 16 residues.

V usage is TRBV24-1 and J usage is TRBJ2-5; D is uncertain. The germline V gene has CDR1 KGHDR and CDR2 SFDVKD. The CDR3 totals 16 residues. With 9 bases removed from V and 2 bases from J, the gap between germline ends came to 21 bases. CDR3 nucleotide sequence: TGTGCCACCGTCAGGTCCGCCTCTCTGCCGCAAGAGACCCAGTACTTC. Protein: CATVRSASLPQETQYF.

As DNA, the CDR3 is TGTGCCATCGGGGCGCAGAGCACTGAAGCTTTCTTT. This sequence encodes CAIGAQSTEAFF. This rearrangement joins TRBV10-3 to TRBJ1-1; possibly TRBD1 for D (5 bases). V was clipped by 8 bases and J by 4 bases, with 11 bases between them. Germline V gene data show CDR1 as ENHRY and CDR2 as SYGVKD. The CDR3 spans 12 residues.

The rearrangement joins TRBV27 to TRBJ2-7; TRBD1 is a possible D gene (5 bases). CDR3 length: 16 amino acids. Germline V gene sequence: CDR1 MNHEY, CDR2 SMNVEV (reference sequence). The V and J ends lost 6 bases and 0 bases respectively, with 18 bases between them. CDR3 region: CASSSHRSTHSYEQYF. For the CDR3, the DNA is TGTGCCAGCAGCTCGCACAGGTCCACGCACTCCTACGAGCAGTACTTC.